These 16 T cell receptor beta chains were all obtained from the same sample, sequenced in a study of T cell repertoires in cytomegalovirus infection. TCRdb re-analysed the reads in MiXCR, keeping a single row per CDR3 protein. The table includes 370,000 or so distinct CDR3 sequences, about 35% detected once. These receptors are not linked to any known antigen. Sample: cultured PBMCs, taken from culture after CMV antigen stimulation. These receptors were obtained from a human donor in good health (CMV status not recorded). Some clones in this sample may be carry-over from other donors' samples.

V is TRBV7-6 and J is TRBJ2-1; 7 bases align to TRBD1. Per germline, CDR1 SGHVS and CDR2 FNYEAQ. Trimming removed 5 bases from V and 9 bases from J; junction bases left unmatched: 16. The CDR3 totals 16 residues. The CDR3 nucleotides are TGTGCCAGCAGCCCAATCCAGAGTAAAACAGGGGCTGAGCAGTTCTTC. Protein sequence: CASSPIQSKTGAEQFF.

In this sample, this clonotype turned up a few times. The rearrangement uses TRBV19 and TRBJ2-3; D gene ambiguous. With 1 base removed from V and 0 bases from J, the gap between germline ends came to 2 bases. This CDR3 spans 13 amino acids. Germline assignment: CDR1 LNHDA and CDR2 SQIVND (reference sequence). The CDR3: CASSIASTDTQYF. In DNA, the CDR3 is TGTGCCAGTAGTATAGCTAGCACAGATACGCAGTATTTT.

This clonotype was found a few times. The chain uses TRBV7-2 and TRBJ2-7; D not certain. The CDR3 is 14 amino acids. Trimming took 2 bases from V and 5 from J, leaving 13 bases between them. Germline lookup yields CDR1 SGHTA and CDR2 FQGNSA. The CDR3 DNA reads as TGTGCCAGCAGCTTATTCGAGGCCCCGGACGAGCAGTACTTC. Translation: CASSLFEAPDEQYF.

This clonotype was detected a few times. The chain recombines TRBV7-2 with TRBJ1-6; 8 nucleotides match TRBD1. The CDR3 runs to 15 residues. J was trimmed by 10 bases and V by 5 bases; bases with no gene match: 10. Per germline, CDR1 SGHTA and CDR2 FQGNSA. The CDR3 DNA is TGTGCCAGCAGCAGGGACAGGCCGACGTCCTCACCCCTCCACTTT. It is translated as CASSRDRPTSSPLHF.

The V gene is TRBV2, the J gene TRBJ2-2; TRBD1 aligns across 7 bases. Germline values: CDR1 SNHLY, CDR2 FYNNEI. The CDR3 runs to 14 residues. V shed 7 bases, J shed 2 bases, and the junction held 4 bases outside the gene matches. The CDR3 is CASKGQFNTGELFF. The CDR3 DNA sequence: TGTGCCAGCAAGGGACAGTTTAACACCGGGGAGCTGTTTTTT.

This clonotype was detected only a few times. The chain joins TRBV7-2 to TRBJ2-3; no reliable D call. The CDR3 is 13 residues long. The germline gives CDR1 SGHTA, CDR2 FQGNSA. V was shortened by 5 bases and J by 5 bases, with 11 bases between the two germline ends. The CDR3 region is CASSRWSQDTQYF. For the CDR3, the DNA is TGTGCCAGCAGCCGTTGGTCACAAGATACGCAGTATTTT.

The genes are TRBV6-5 and TRBJ2-5, with D tentatively TRBD1 or TRBD2 (5 bases each). V was trimmed by 2 bases and J by 5 bases, leaving 12 bases between them. CDR1 is MNHEY, CDR2 SVGAGI, per germline. The CDR3 runs to 14 residues. CDR3 DNA: TGTGCCAGCAGTTACCTAGAAGGGACGGAGACCCAGTACTTC. It encodes CASSYLEGTETQYF.

The chain joins TRBV11-2 to TRBJ2-7; D may be TRBD2 (7 bases). The germline V gene encodes CDR1 SGHAT and CDR2 FQNNGV. This CDR3 region has 13 residues. Between the trimmed V and J ends, which lost 5 bases and 7 bases, there was a span of 15 bases. The CDR3 loop is CASSVRGAGEQYV. The CDR3 nucleotides read TGTGCCAGCAGCGTCCGGGGGGCTGGGGAGCAGTACGTC.

V and J are TRBV24-1 and TRBJ1-1; D remains unclear. The CDR3 is 13 residues long. V lost 5 bases and J 3 bases, leaving 9 bases between the germline ends. In germline, CDR1 is KGHDR, CDR2 SFDVKD. CDR3 sequence (DNA): TGTGCCACCAGTGCTACGGGGTACACTGAAGCTTTCTTT. Its protein product is CATSATGYTEAFF.

The rearrangement joins TRBV4-3 to TRBJ1-2, with TRBD1 identical over 8 bases. This CDR3 spans 16 amino acids. V shed 0 bases, J shed 4 bases, and the junction held 7 bases outside the gene matches. CDR1 is LGHNA and CDR2 is YSLEER in the germline V gene. As DNA, the CDR3 is TGCGCCAGCAGCCAAGATCAGGCAGGGGGCGGCTATGGCTACACCTTC. It specifies CASSQDQAGGGYGYTF.

The rearrangement joins TRBV12-3 or TRBV12-4 to TRBJ2-1; D gene ambiguous. The CDR3 runs to 16 residues. Between the trimmed V and J ends, which lost 7 bases and 4 bases, there was a span of 20 bases. CDR3 protein: CASTPWVTPPYNEQFF. The CDR3 nucleotides read TGTGCCAGCACCCCCTGGGTTACCCCCCCTTACAATGAGCAGTTCTTC.

The rearrangement joins TRBV28 to TRBJ2-3; D is perhaps TRBD1 (6 bases). The germline gives CDR1 MDHEN, CDR2 SYDVKM. CDR3 length: 16 residues. Trimming stripped 5 bases from V and 2 bases from J, with 17 bases between. The CDR3 spells CASSHVTGQNTDTQYF. The CDR3 nucleotides are TGTGCCAGCAGTCACGTAACAGGGCAGAACACAGATACGCAGTATTTT.

This sequence joins TRBV12-3 or TRBV12-4 and TRBJ1-1; 7 bases map to TRBD1. The CDR3 is 14 amino acids. After removal of 5 bases from V and 4 bases from J, the junction contained 7 bases not matched to a gene. The CDR3, as DNA: TGTGCCAGCAGTGAACAGGGGATGTTCACTGAAGCTTTCTTT. It codes for CASSEQGMFTEAFF.

V usage is TRBV7-2 and J usage is TRBJ2-5; TRBD1 is a possible D gene (7 bases). CDR1 is SGHTA and CDR2 is FQGNSA in the germline V gene. Trimming stripped 4 bases from V and 4 bases from J, with 13 bases between. This CDR3 comprises 14 residues. CDR3 nucleotides: TGTGCCAGCAGCTCACAGGGGCGGGGAGAGACCCAGTACTTC. This sequence encodes CASSSQGRGETQYF.

This clonotype was seen more than once but under ten times. The CDR3 loop is CASSFGTSNEKLFF. CDR3 sequence (DNA): TGTGCCAGCTCATTCGGGACAAGTAATGAAAAACTGTTTTTT. The V and J genes are TRBV27 and TRBJ1-4; TRBD1 might be the D (6 bases). CDR1 is MNHEY, CDR2 SMNVEV, per germline (reference sequence). Trimming pared 8 bases from V and 4 bases from J, leaving 14 bases between. CDR3 length: 14 residues. Variable domain in full (rest from reference TRBV27 and TRBJ1-4): EAQVTQNPRYLITVTGKKLTVTCSQNMNHEYMSWYRQDPGLGLRQIYYSMNVEVTDKGDVPEGYKVSRKEKRNFPLILESPSPNQTSLYFCASSFGTSNEKLFFGSGTQLSVL.

The rearrangement uses TRBV7-9 and TRBJ1-4; D unresolved. V gave up 5 bases and J gave up 4 bases, with 11 bases separating them. This CDR3 has 14 residues. The germline V gene has CDR1 SEHNR and CDR2 FQNEAQ (reference sequence). This CDR3 reads CASSRADVNEKLFF. DNA of the CDR3: TGTGCCAGCAGCCGAGCAGACGTTAATGAAAAACTGTTTTTT.